This T cell receptor beta chain comes out of a study of T-cell reconstitution after alpha-beta-depleted transplantation in children. Unique molecular identifiers featured in how the TCRbeta library was prepared. TCRdb recomputed calls from the PCR reads with MiXCR, one row per CDR3 protein. The data contain 600,000 to 700,000 distinct CDR3 sequences, 16% of them singletons. This clonotype has a handful of counts. This receptor was obtained from a human donor who donated a stem cell graft to a child with acute myeloid leukemia. Source: PBMCs from the stem cell graft donor, taken from the stem cell graft.

In nucleotides, the CDR3 is TGCGCCAGCAGAACACATCAGAACACTGAAGCTTTCTTT. It codes for CASRTHQNTEAFF. The V and J genes are TRBV5-1 and TRBJ1-1; D not resolved. V lost 5 bases and J 1 base, leaving 9 bases between the germline ends. Germline CDR1 reads SGHRS; CDR2 reads YFSETQ. The CDR3 runs 13 residues.